The next 32 T cell receptor beta chains were all read from a single sample in a study of T cell responses to AZD1222 COVID-19 vaccine. Clones were read by immunoSEQ multiplex PCR, and TCRdb kept only the in-frame ones, dropping some. Of fewer than 90,000 clones in the sample, 75% to 90% are singletons; the top ten hold 5% to 6.5%. This specimen consisted of peripheral blood, obtained 28 days after the second AZD1222 dose. These receptors were collected from an adult who received the AZD1222 COVID-19 vaccine.

The rearrangement joins TRBV4-3 to TRBJ1-2; D is possibly TRBD1 (5 bases). V was cut by 1 base and J by 8 bases, with 17 bases left in between. Germline V lookup: CDR1 LGHNA, CDR2 YSLEER. The CDR3 has 15 residues. The CDR3, as DNA: TGCGCCAGCAGCCAAGCGGGGACGGCAGCTAAGGGCTACACCTTC. Protein product: CASSQAGTAAKGYTF.

This clone is medium-sized (0.01 to 0.1%) in the sample. The V and J genes are TRBV9 and TRBJ1-2; D gene ambiguous. Looked up from germline, CDR1 is SGDLS and CDR2 is YYNGEE. The V end lost 1 base, the J end lost 0 bases, and 10 bases lay between the germline ends. This CDR3 region has 15 residues. CDR3 coding DNA: TGTGCCAGCAGCGTACACGAGGGCTCTAACTATGGCTACACCTTC. Its protein is CASSVHEGSNYGYTF.

The chain uses TRBV6-4 and TRBJ1-2; 8 positions agree with TRBD1. The CDR3 loop spans 13 amino acids. Germline lookup yields CDR1 MRHNA and CDR2 SNTAGT. V trimming: 7 bases; J trimming: 4 bases; junction bases outside the gene matches: 5. Written as DNA, the CDR3 is TGTGCCAGCACTAAACAGGGGGTCTATGGCTACACCTTC. It specifies CASTKQGVYGYTF.

The chain links TRBV19 to TRBJ1-2; 7 positions match TRBD1. V was pared by 4 bases and J by 0 bases, with 11 bases of the junction left unmatched. The CDR3 runs to 17 residues. Per germline, CDR1 LNHDA and CDR2 SQIVND (reference sequence). CDR3 coding DNA: TGTGCCAGTAGTACTCTCCCCGGGACAGACCCTAACTATGGCTACACCTTC. Translating it yields CASSTLPGTDPNYGYTF. The whole variable domain, filled in from reference TRBV19 and TRBJ1-2, reads DGGITQSPKYLFRKEGQNVTLSCEQNLNHDAMYWYRQDPGQGLRLIYYSQIVNDFQKGDIAEGYSVSREKKESFPLTVTSAQKNPTAFYLCASSTLPGTDPNYGYTFGSGTRLTVV.

The chain employs TRBV6-5 and TRBJ1-6; D is uncertain. Germline CDR1 MNHEY, CDR2 SVGAGI. V lost 0 bases and J 0 bases, leaving 3 bases between the germline ends. This CDR3 is built from 15 residues. The CDR3 loop is CASSYSSSYNSPLHF. CDR3 coding DNA: TGTGCCAGCAGTTACTCGAGCTCCTATAATTCACCCCTCCACTTT.

The rearrangement uses TRBV19 and TRBJ2-5; D call uncertain. This CDR3 has 14 amino acids. Trimming pared 3 bases from V and 5 bases from J, leaving 13 bases between. Germline values: CDR1 LNHDA, CDR2 SQIVND (reference sequence). CDR3 region: CASSIWPSQETQYF. The CDR3 nucleotides read TGTGCCAGTAGTATCTGGCCCAGTCAGGAGACCCAGTACTTC.

The rearrangement uses TRBV7-8 and TRBJ1-5, with 7 bases aligning to TRBD1. This CDR3 is built from 15 residues. CDR1 is SGHVS, CDR2 FQNEAQ, per germline. After removal of 3 bases from V and 1 base from J, the junction contained 3 bases not matched to a gene. This CDR3 is CASSFLDRSNQPQHF. The CDR3 DNA reads TGTGCCAGCAGCTTCCTGGACAGGAGCAATCAGCCCCAGCATTTT.

This chain's CDR3 is CASRFSEVENYGYTF. In DNA, the CDR3 is TGTGCCAGTCGTTTTTCGGAGGTCGAGAACTATGGCTACACCTTC. The chain carries TRBV9 and TRBJ1-2; D gene ambiguous. The germline gives CDR1 SGDLS, CDR2 YYNGEE. The V gene lost 8 bases and the J gene lost 2 bases, with 19 bases spanning the gap. This CDR3 is built from 15 residues.

The chain has TRBV29-1 and TRBJ1-2, with 8 bases fitting TRBD1. This CDR3 has 14 amino acids. V gave up 4 bases and J gave up 8 bases; unmatched junction bases: 12. Germline V gene sequence: CDR1 SQVTM, CDR2 ANQGSEA. The CDR3 bases are TGCAGCGTTGGGGATCTGACAGGGGTCGGGGGCTACACCTTC. Protein product: CSVGDLTGVGGYTF.

The chain has TRBV27 and TRBJ2-3, with D maybe TRBD1 (5 bases). V lost 2 bases to trimming and J lost 4 bases, with 10 bases between them. In germline, CDR1 is MNHEY, CDR2 SMNVEV (reference sequence). This CDR3 comprises 14 residues. The CDR3 is CASSLNVGADTQYF. The CDR3 DNA sequence: TGTGCCAGCAGTTTAAATGTAGGGGCAGATACGCAGTATTTT.

V and J are TRBV30 and TRBJ2-1, with a weak D call TRBD2 (7 bases). In germline, CDR1 is GTSNPN, CDR2 SVGIG (reference sequence). Between the trimmed V and J ends, which lost 2 bases and 8 bases, there was a span of 10 bases. CDR3 size: 12 residues. In nucleotides, the CDR3 is TGTGCCTGGAGTTCGGGGGGCGATGAGCAGTTCTTC. This translates into CAWSSGGDEQFF.

The rearrangement links TRBV19 to TRBJ2-2, with a tentative D call TRBD1 (5 bases). Trimming stripped 1 base from V and 3 bases from J, with 9 bases between. CDR1 is LNHDA, CDR2 SQIVND, per germline (reference sequence). CDR3 length: 15 residues. This chain's CDR3 is CASSIGAGYTGELFF. CDR3 sequence (DNA): TGTGCCAGTAGTATAGGGGCAGGGTACACCGGGGAGCTGTTTTTT.

J is TRBJ2-2 and V is TRBV29-1; D may correspond to TRBD1 or TRBD2 (6 bases each). Trimming removed 4 bases at V and 1 base at J, with 13 bases between. CDR1 and CDR2 from the germline V gene are SQVTM and ANQGSEA. CDR3 length: 15 amino acids. The chain's CDR3 is CSVGGGGLNTGELFF. As DNA, the CDR3 is TGCAGCGTTGGAGGGGGAGGACTGAACACCGGGGAGCTGTTTTTT.

Only a few counts were recorded for this clone. This chain links TRBV7-2 with TRBJ2-7; D is undetermined. Germline CDR1 SGHTA, CDR2 FQGNSA. Trimming shortened V by 3 bases and J by 1 base, and 10 bases separated the two germline ends. This CDR3 region has 14 residues. The CDR3 reads CASSFERNSYEQYF. The DNA for the CDR3 is TGTGCCAGCAGCTTTGAACGGAATTCCTACGAGCAGTACTTC.

The genes are TRBV3-1 (or the pseudogene TRBV3-2) and TRBJ1-2; possibly TRBD1 for D (6 bases). The CDR3 length is 15 residues. CDR1 is LGHDT, CDR2 YNNKEL, per germline (reference sequence). Trimming shortened V by 2 bases and J by 8 bases, and 18 bases separated the two germline ends. The CDR3 DNA sequence: TGTGCCAGCAGCCAACTGGGGGGCGGATTGAGGGGCTACACCTTC. Its translation: CASSQLGGGLRGYTF.

V gene TRBV7-3 combines with J gene TRBJ2-5, with a tentative D call TRBD2 (5 bases). Trimming took 5 bases from V and 3 from J, leaving 10 bases between them. CDR1 is SGHTA, CDR2 FQGTGA, per germline. This CDR3 region has 13 residues. For the CDR3, the DNA is TGTGCCAGCAGCCCCACTAGGGAAGAGACCCAGTACTTC. The encoded protein is CASSPTREETQYF.

The V and J genes are TRBV5-6 and TRBJ2-7; D remains ambiguous. Germline V gives CDR1 SGHDT, CDR2 YYEEEE. Trimming cost V 4 bases and J 5 bases, with 10 bases left between them. The CDR3 runs 12 residues. The chain's CDR3 is CASSRRTDEQYF. Here the CDR3 DNA reads TGTGCCAGCAGCCGGCGGACGGACGAGCAGTACTTC.

The rearrangement links TRBV6-5 to TRBJ2-2; 13 bases match TRBD2. Germline trimming cut 5 bases from V and 4 bases from J; bases unmatched to any gene: 1. This CDR3 has 15 residues. Germline lookup yields CDR1 MNHEY and CDR2 SVGAGI. CDR3 coding DNA: TGTGCCAGCAGTCGGACTAGCGGGGGCACCGGGGAGCTGTTTTTT. Protein product: CASSRTSGGTGELFF.

V is TRBV5-1 and J is TRBJ1-6; perhaps TRBD1 as D (6 bases). The CDR3 runs 15 residues. V gave up 4 bases and J gave up 10 bases, with 18 bases separating them. The germline V gene has CDR1 SGHRS and CDR2 YFSETQ. CDR3 region: CASSKEGGGGSPLHF. CDR3 nucleotide sequence: TGCGCCAGCAGCAAGGAAGGGGGTGGAGGGTCACCCCTCCACTTT.

The chain is built from TRBV28 and TRBJ1-1; tentatively, D is TRBD1 (5 bases). Trimming left V 8 bases short and J 5 bases short, with 12 bases between. Germline values: CDR1 MDHEN, CDR2 SYDVKM. This CDR3 spans 12 amino acids. The CDR3 sequence is CASLTGSTEAFF. The CDR3 DNA sequence: TGTGCCAGCCTCACAGGTAGTACTGAAGCTTTCTTT.

This chain connects TRBV6-5 to TRBJ1-1; D gene unclear. The CDR3 sequence is 14 residues long. The V end lost 2 bases, the J end lost 4 bases, and 11 bases lay between the germline ends. Germline V gene lookup returns CDR1 MNHEY and CDR2 SVGAGI. The CDR3 DNA sequence: TGTGCCAGCAGTTACCACAGCTGGGGCACTGAAGCTTTCTTT. It yields the protein CASSYHSWGTEAFF.

The rearrangement links TRBV4-3 to TRBJ2-1; D gene unclear. This CDR3 region has 13 residues. The V and J ends lost 4 bases and 7 bases respectively, with 11 bases between them. Germline-derived CDR1 and CDR2 are LGHNA and YSLEER. In DNA form, the CDR3 reads TGCGCCAGCAGCCGCGTCGTGGGGAATGAGCAGTTCTTC. Translating it yields CASSRVVGNEQFF.

The chain combines TRBV7-8 with TRBJ2-1; TRBD2 agrees at 11 bases. CDR1 SGHVS and CDR2 FQNEAQ come from the germline V gene. V dropped 4 bases and J dropped 9; count of bases not matched to a gene: 23. The CDR3 is 20 amino acids. CDR3 in amino acids: CASSSPSTVLAGGKASEQFF. In DNA form, the CDR3 reads TGTGCCAGCAGCTCACCTTCGACGGTCCTAGCGGGGGGAAAAGCGAGTGAGCAGTTCTTC.

The sample holds one count of this clone. The chain couples TRBV11-2 to TRBJ2-2; D call uncertain. Between the trimmed V and J ends, which lost 5 bases and 7 bases, there was a span of 14 bases. The CDR3 consists of 14 residues. Germline V gives CDR1 SGHAT, CDR2 FQNNGV. CDR3 region: CASSPVVVGGELFF. The CDR3 region has the DNA TGTGCCAGCAGCCCGGTGGTCGTGGGCGGGGAGCTGTTTTTT.

The chain recombines TRBV4-2 with TRBJ1-2, with D hard to call. CDR1 and CDR2 (germline): LGHNA, YNFKEQ. The CDR3 has 12 amino acids. Trimming removed 1 base at V and 6 bases at J, with 6 bases between. The CDR3 nucleotides read TGTGCCAGCAGCCAAGGGCCCGATGGCTACACCTTC. Translating it yields CASSQGPDGYTF.

This clone was recorded a few times. V usage is TRBV28 and J usage is TRBJ2-7; 9 nucleotides align to TRBD1. The trim removed 1 base at V and 1 base at J, leaving 8 bases unmatched. This CDR3 is built from 17 residues. From germline, CDR1 is MDHEN and CDR2 SYDVKM. CDR3 sequence (DNA): TGTGCCAGCAGTTTATTATCGTGGACAGGGGAATCCTACGAGCAGTACTTC. This gives the protein CASSLLSWTGESYEQYF.

V usage is TRBV6-4 and J usage is TRBJ1-1; a possible D gene is TRBD1 (5 bases). The CDR3 length is 14 residues. V was pared by 2 bases and J by 7 bases, with 14 bases between. Germline V lookup: CDR1 MRHNA, CDR2 SNTAGT. The CDR3 DNA sequence: TGTGCCAGCAGTGACCGTCGATTGAGGGGTGAAGCTTTCTTT. Residues: CASSDRRLRGEAFF.

The rearrangement links TRBV24-1 to TRBJ2-5, with 8 bases that match TRBD2. The CDR3 extends over 13 amino acids. The trim removed 8 bases at V and 3 bases at J, leaving 4 bases unmatched. Germline V lookup: CDR1 KGHDR, CDR2 SFDVKD. In nucleotides, the CDR3 is TGTGCCACCAAACCAGCGGGGGAAGAGACCCAGTACTTC. It translates to CATKPAGEETQYF.

The rearrangement links TRBV13 to TRBJ2-7; D is unresolved. CDR1 and CDR2 from the germline V gene are PRHDT and FYEKMQ (reference sequence). The CDR3 covers 13 residues. V dropped 6 bases and J dropped 2 bases, with 11 bases sitting between them. This chain's CDR3 is CASRLSHTYEQYF. The CDR3 region has the DNA TGTGCCAGCAGACTCTCTCACACCTACGAGCAGTACTTC.

This clone was seen a single time. The chain recombines TRBV21-1 with TRBJ1-1. TRBV21-1 is given as a pseudogene. There are 18 residues in the CDR3. The DNA of the CDR3 is TGTGCCAGCAGCGAGAAGATTCTTGAGGAGGGTACTGGCACTGAAGCTTTCTTT. This codes for CASSEKILEEGTGTEAFF.

The V gene is TRBV10-1, the J gene TRBJ1-2; D is unresolved. There are 13 residues in the CDR3. V was cut by 0 bases and J by 4 bases, with 6 bases left in between. CDR1 and CDR2 (germline): WNHNN, SYGVQD (reference sequence). CDR3 region: CASSESAFYGYTF. As DNA, the CDR3 is TGCGCCAGCAGTGAGTCCGCCTTCTATGGCTACACCTTC.

V and J are TRBV5-1 and TRBJ1-1; 7 bases are shared with TRBD1. Germline V gives CDR1 SGHRS, CDR2 YFSETQ. This CDR3 spans 14 amino acids. V was pared by 3 bases and J by 0 bases, with 2 bases of the junction left unmatched. The CDR3 coding sequence is TGCGCCAGCAGCTCGGGACAGTTGAACACTGAAGCTTTCTTT. Translation: CASSSGQLNTEAFF.